This TCR beta chain was documented in a study of T cells after yellow fever vaccination. Across the whole study: When fractions had low cell numbers, they were prepared with SMART-Seq v4 Ultra Low Input. Study outcomes and limitations: Any FACS-sorted repertoire could hold abundant clonotypes that contaminate it from the bulk population.

This clonotype was counted only a few times. Its antigen is undetermined. Compared with germline, one end of the junction differs, possibly owing to a read error. Researchers made TCR cDNA using 5'RACE template switching, and this step added a universal primer site and UMIs. Each CDR3 protein is one row after TCRdb ran MiXCR on the 5' RACE reads. Of approximately 600,000 distinct CDR3 sequences listed, 10% to 15% were seen once; the top ten hold about 15%. The TCR sequence derives from a man aged 30 to 45 who received the YFV17D yellow fever vaccine. This material consisted of PBMCs, taken on the day of the yellow fever booster vaccination.

The CDR3 nucleotides read TGTGCTAGCAGCTTCCGTGGGGGGGACACAGATACGCAGTATTTT. Translation: CASSFRGGDTDTQYF. The chain combines TRBV7-7 with TRBJ2-3; TRBD2 matches at 7 bases. The CDR3 extends over 15 amino acids. CDR1 and CDR2 (germline): SSHAT, FNYEAQ (reference sequence).